These 29 T cell receptor beta chains share one sample of origin, sequenced in a study of blood T cell repertoires in COVID-19. Produced via immunoSEQ multiplex PCR; TCRdb's table is partial and in-frame only. Of 150,000 to 200,000 clones listed, roughly 87% are singletons. The sequenced sample was PBMCs or T cells enriched from blood (not recorded which). The source of these receptors is a human donor with acute COVID-19. The donor label of this sample is uncertain.

The chain combines TRBV30 with TRBJ2-5; TRBD2 matches at 8 bases. J gave up 5 bases and V 8 bases, and 10 bases lay outside the gene matches. The CDR3 is 13 amino acids. Looked up from germline, CDR1 is GTSNPN and CDR2 is SVGIG (reference sequence). CDR3 DNA: TGTGCCAGAAACCGGGGGGGAGGTGAGACCCAGTACTTC. Residues: CARNRGGGETQYF.

J is TRBJ2-7 and V is TRBV30, with TRBD2 matching 12 bases. From germline, CDR1 is GTSNPN and CDR2 SVGIG (reference sequence). V was pared by 5 bases and J by 5 bases, with 10 bases of the junction left unmatched. This CDR3 contains 15 residues. CDR3 coding DNA: TGTGCCTGGGGCCCCCGAGGACTAGCGGGGAACGAGCAGTACTTC. Its protein product is CAWGPRGLAGNEQYF.

CDR3 coding DNA: TGTGCCAGCTCACCCCAGACAGGGGGGGAACACACTGAAGCTTTCTTT. This translates into CASSPQTGGEHTEAFF. The V and J genes are TRBV18 and TRBJ1-1; 9 bases fit TRBD1. The CDR3 loop spans 16 amino acids. Trimming at V came to 3 bases and at J to 3 bases, leaving 8 bases not matched to a gene. Germline V gene data show CDR1 as KGHSH and CDR2 as LQKENI.

The chain employs TRBV4-2 and TRBJ1-1; TRBD1 matches 11 bases. The CDR3 has 16 amino acids. With V trimmed by 1 base and J by 5 bases, 6 bases remained unmatched. Germline CDR1 LGHNA, CDR2 YNFKEQ. Here the CDR3 DNA reads TGTGCCAGCAGCCAAGGGGACAGGGGGGGGTGGACTGAAGCTTTCTTT. Its translation: CASSQGDRGGWTEAFF.

This clone was found once. This sequence joins TRBV6-1 and TRBJ1-6; 7 bases are shared with TRBD1. The junction had 3 bases not matched to a gene; V was cut back by 9 bases and J by 7 bases. CDR3 size: 12 residues. CDR1 MNHNS and CDR2 SASEGT come from the germline V gene. The CDR3 coding sequence is TGTGCCAGTCTGACAGGGAATTCACCCCTCCACTTT. Translating it yields CASLTGNSPLHF.

This clone was counted a single time. The V and J genes are TRBV5-4 and TRBJ1-3; TRBD1 might be the D (6 bases). The CDR3 has 15 residues. The germline V gene encodes CDR1 SGHNT and CDR2 YYREEE (reference sequence). The V and J ends lost 4 bases and 0 bases respectively, with 11 bases between them. CDR3 DNA sequence: TGTGCCAGCAGCGGACTGGACAGCTCTGGAAACACCATATATTTT. It encodes CASSGLDSSGNTIYF.

This clone was counted only a few times. V usage is TRBV7-9 and J usage is TRBJ1-1; tentatively, D is TRBD1 (5 bases). The CDR3 runs 14 residues. The germline gives CDR1 SEHNR, CDR2 FQNEAQ (reference sequence). Between the trimmed V and J ends, which lost 4 bases and 8 bases, there was a span of 17 bases. The CDR3 here is CASSSVDTPVEAFF. The CDR3 DNA follows: TGTGCCAGCAGCTCCGTGGACACACCCGTCGAAGCTTTCTTT.

As for this clone: One junction end does not reproduce the germline sequence, and a read error may be involved. The chain carries TRBV30 and TRBJ2-2; TRBD2 matches 7 bases. Germline V gene data show CDR1 as GTSNPN and CDR2 as SVGIG (reference sequence). The CDR3 totals 14 residues. CDR3 residues: CAWSMGGNAGELFF. CDR3 bases: TGTGCCTGGTCCATGGGAGGGAACGCCGGGGAGCTGTTTTTT.

The genes are TRBV19 and TRBJ1-2; the D gene is possibly TRBD1 (6 bases). V shed 4 bases and J shed 1 base, with 10 bases lying between them. There are 14 residues in the CDR3. Germline loops: CDR1 LNHDA, CDR2 SQIVND (reference sequence). The CDR3 reads CASSTQGGNYGYTF. The CDR3 DNA reads as TGTGCCAGTAGTACTCAAGGGGGTAACTATGGCTACACCTTC.

The chain carries TRBV9 and TRBJ1-1; 7 nucleotides line up with TRBD1. The CDR3 contains 16 residues. Germline V lookup: CDR1 SGDLS, CDR2 YYNGEE. The V segment lost 2 bases and the J segment 5 bases; nucleotides outside the gene matches: 12. The CDR3 DNA reads as TGTGCCAGCAGCGTTCTATCCGACCTCAGGGGGACTGAAGCTTTCTTT. Translated, it gives CASSVLSDLRGTEAFF. Based on the CDR3 plus reference TRBV9 and TRBJ1-1, the full variable domain is DSGVTQTPKHLITATGQRVTLRCSPRSGDLSVYWYQQSLDQGLQFLIQYYNGEERAKGNILERFSAQQFPDLHSELNLSSLELGDSALYFCASSVLSDLRGTEAFFGQGTRLTVV.

The chain links TRBV7-2 to TRBJ2-3, with 10 positions matching TRBD2. V gave up 4 bases and J gave up 6 bases; unmatched junction bases: 7. CDR1 and CDR2 from the germline V gene are SGHTA and FQGNSA. The CDR3 is made up of 15 amino acids. The CDR3 nucleotides are TGTGCCAGCAGCTCCACTAGCGGGGCGCTCGATACGCAGTATTTT. The encoded protein is CASSSTSGALDTQYF.

This rearrangement joins TRBV9 to TRBJ1-1, with 7 bases aligning to TRBD1. V was pared by 6 bases and J by 1 base, with 9 bases of the junction left unmatched. This CDR3 region has 15 residues. Germline CDR1 SGDLS, CDR2 YYNGEE. The CDR3 DNA reads TGTGCCAGCACCCCGGGAGGGGGCGCGAACACTGAAGCTTTCTTT. It is translated as CASTPGGGANTEAFF.

This clone has a handful of counts. This sequence joins TRBV9 and TRBJ1-1; D may be TRBD1 (6 bases). Germline V gene sequence: CDR1 SGDLS, CDR2 YYNGEE. V shed 4 bases and J shed 3 bases, with 16 bases lying between them. The CDR3 consists of 15 residues. DNA for the CDR3: TGTGCCAGCAGCCACGACCAGGGGCGAGACACTGAAGCTTTCTTT. Residues: CASSHDQGRDTEAFF.

This clone has just a few counts. This rearrangement joins TRBV28 to TRBJ1-2; D is unclear. This CDR3 has 15 residues. V lost 5 bases, J lost 1 base, and 14 bases lay in between. Germline V CDR1 and CDR2: MDHEN, SYDVKM. CDR3 amino acids: CASSAGRAVNYGYTF. The DNA for the CDR3 is TGTGCCAGCAGTGCGGGCCGAGCGGTTAACTATGGCTACACCTTC.

The V and J genes are TRBV6-4 and TRBJ2-1; D is possibly TRBD2 (6 bases). The CDR3 is made up of 14 amino acids. Germline CDR1 is MRHNA and CDR2 is SNTAGT. The ends were cut back, 0 bases at V and 7 bases at J, with 10 bases in the middle. CDR3 sequence (DNA): TGTGCCAGCAGTGACTCACAGGAGGGGAATGAGCAGTTCTTC. This codes for CASSDSQEGNEQFF.

This clone was found once. The chain joins TRBV12-3 or TRBV12-4 to TRBJ2-7, with 7 bases identical to TRBD1. The CDR3 runs 13 residues. J gave up 5 bases and V 5 bases, and 6 bases lay outside the gene matches. The CDR3 reads CASSRTGQDEQYF. The CDR3 coding sequence is TGTGCCAGCAGTCGAACCGGACAGGACGAGCAGTACTTC.

This clone came up once. The V and J genes are TRBV14 and TRBJ2-2; 8 bases match TRBD2. The CDR3 runs to 16 residues. With V trimmed by 0 bases and J by 7 bases, 7 bases remained unmatched. Per the germline V gene, CDR1 is SGHDN and CDR2 is FVKESK. The CDR3: CASSQDRTGGNGELFF. For the CDR3, the DNA is TGTGCCAGCAGCCAAGATCGGACGGGGGGGAACGGGGAGCTGTTTTTT.

This clone was detected many times. This sequence joins TRBV3-1 (or the pseudogene TRBV3-2) and TRBJ1-2; the D gene is possibly TRBD1 (6 bases). The CDR3 runs 16 residues. Germline V gives CDR1 LGHDT, CDR2 YNNKEL (reference sequence). V was pared by 0 bases and J by 6 bases, with 17 bases between. The CDR3 region is CASSQEPPWQGHGYTF. The CDR3 nucleotides read TGTGCCAGCAGCCAAGAACCCCCTTGGCAGGGGCATGGCTACACCTTC.

This chain links TRBV29-1 with TRBJ2-7; a weak D match, TRBD1 (6 bases). With 7 bases removed from V and 0 bases from J, the gap between germline ends came to 13 bases. Germline CDR1 is SQVTM and CDR2 is ANQGSEA. This CDR3 contains 13 residues. CDR3 residues: CSAGTSSSYEQYF. The CDR3 DNA is TGCAGCGCAGGGACATCGAGCTCCTACGAGCAGTACTTC.

The table lists this clone with a few counts. The chain employs TRBV7-3 and TRBJ2-7; 7 nucleotides line up with TRBD1. The CDR3 covers 13 residues. Germline assignment: CDR1 SGHTA and CDR2 FQGTGA. Trimming at V came to 5 bases and at J to 6 bases, leaving 7 bases not matched to a gene. This chain's CDR3 is CASSSRQGGEQYF. The CDR3 DNA sequence: TGTGCCAGCAGCAGCCGACAGGGCGGCGAGCAGTACTTC.

The chain recombines TRBV2 with TRBJ1-1; D is unresolved. V lost 5 bases to trimming and J lost 7 bases, with 8 bases between them. This CDR3 contains 11 residues. Per germline, CDR1 SNHLY and CDR2 FYNNEI. CDR3 DNA: TGTGCCAGCAGTTCGGGGTATGAAGCTTTCTTT. It encodes CASSSGYEAFF. Variable domain in full (rest from reference TRBV2 and TRBJ1-1): EPEVTQTPSHQVTQMGQEVILRCVPISNHLYFYWYRQILGQKVEFLVSFYNNEISEKSEIFDDQFSVERPDGSNFTLKIRSTKLEDSAMYFCASSSGYEAFFGQGTRLTVV.

The rearrangement joins TRBV5-1 to TRBJ1-2; D unclear. Looked up from germline, CDR1 is SGHRS and CDR2 is YFSETQ. This CDR3 spans 14 amino acids. The ends were cut back, 0 bases at V and 6 bases at J, with 12 bases in the middle. This CDR3 is CASSLAPGLDGYTF. CDR3 DNA sequence: TGCGCCAGCAGCTTGGCCCCGGGATTAGATGGCTACACCTTC.

The V gene is TRBV2, the J gene TRBJ1-2; 10 bases are shared with TRBD1. Losses at the gene ends were 7 bases for V and 7 bases for J; bases not matched to a gene: 12. The CDR3 is 15 amino acids. In germline, CDR1 is SNHLY, CDR2 FYNNEI. The CDR3: CASIPDRGRSGGYTF. The CDR3 bases are TGTGCCAGCATCCCCGACAGGGGGCGATCCGGTGGCTACACCTTC.

The chain recombines TRBV6-5 with TRBJ1-2; 8 bases are a match to TRBD1. This CDR3 is built from 14 residues. With V trimmed by 0 bases and J by 8 bases, 5 bases remained unmatched. The germline V gene has CDR1 MNHEY and CDR2 SVGAGI. The CDR3 loop is CASSYSTDRDGYTF. In nucleotides, the CDR3 is TGTGCCAGCAGTTACTCGACGGACAGGGACGGCTACACCTTC.

V gene TRBV4-1 combines with J gene TRBJ2-1; 11 nucleotides match TRBD2. This CDR3 spans 16 amino acids. V was pared by 4 bases and J by 7 bases, with 9 bases of the junction left unmatched. Germline CDR1 MGHRA, CDR2 YSYEKL. The CDR3 region is CASSRFIAGGLNEQFF. In DNA form, the CDR3 reads TGCGCCAGCAGCCGCTTCATAGCGGGGGGGTTGAATGAGCAGTTCTTC.

This clone has at least ten counts. Here the CDR3 DNA reads TGCAGCGTTCGTGAGACAGGGGCCGGGGAGCTGTTTTTT. This codes for CSVRETGAGELFF. This chain uses TRBV29-1 with TRBJ2-2; the match to TRBD1 covers 8 bases. The trim removed 5 bases at V and 6 bases at J, leaving 5 bases unmatched. The germline V gene encodes CDR1 SQVTM and CDR2 ANQGSEA. The CDR3 sequence is 13 residues long.

This chain joins TRBV7-2 and TRBJ2-2, with 8 bases identical to TRBD1. Germline V gene data show CDR1 as SGHTA and CDR2 as FQGNSA. Trimming took 2 bases from V and 6 from J; bases not matched to a gene: 8. CDR3 length equals 16 residues. CDR3 protein: CASSLWAGQGSGELFF. The CDR3 DNA reads as TGTGCCAGCAGCTTATGGGCAGGACAGGGATCCGGGGAGCTGTTTTTT.

The count of this clone is one. The CDR3 region is CACAPLGDWGNTEAFF. CDR3 coding DNA: TGTGCCTGCGCACCCCTCGGGGATTGGGGGAACACTGAAGCTTTCTTT. J is TRBJ1-1 and V is TRBV30, with D unresolved. The CDR3 has 16 amino acids. V was cut by 6 bases and J by 1 base, with 21 bases left in between. The germline CDR1 and CDR2 sequences are GTSNPN and SVGIG (reference sequence).

V gene TRBV5-8 combines with J gene TRBJ1-3, with 8 bases aligning to TRBD1. V lost 4 bases to trimming and J lost 4 bases; unmatched junction nucleotides: 7. This CDR3 region has 15 residues. CDR1 is SGHTS, CDR2 YDEGEE, per germline. The CDR3 here is CASSPTGVAGNTIYF. The CDR3 DNA reads TGTGCCAGCAGCCCGACAGGGGTCGCGGGAAACACCATATATTTT.